These T cell receptor beta chains were read from a single sample in a study of neurological immune-mediated disorders. Each CDR3 protein is one row after TCRdb ran MiXCR on the 5' RACE reads. The sample has around 68,000 distinct CDR3 sequences; over 4% are singletons. Sequencing was performed on PBMCs. These receptors all come from a man in his forties or fifties with multiple sclerosis. The conserved cysteine and the conserved F or W are not part of the CDR3 here. D genes are given only for firm matches.

>TRBV28|TRBJ2-1|-
ASSSRDRNFGGEQF
>TRBV28|TRBJ2-2|-
ASSPTLNRNTGELF
>TRBV20-1|TRBJ1-6|-
SAKGRTASSYNSPLH
>TRBV7-6|TRBJ2-3|-
ASSLLQPGSDTQY
>TRBV5-1|TRBJ2-2|-
ASSLVEHTGELF
>TRBV7-6|TRBJ2-3|-
ASSSIRDPYTDTQY
>TRBV6-6|TRBJ2-7|TRBD1
ASRSGQGSYEQY
>TRBV11-2|TRBJ1-6|-
ASSLVFGVPPLH
>TRBV20-1|TRBJ2-7|TRBD1
SAVPQGALFYEQY
>TRBV14|TRBJ1-2|-
ASSQANDRNYGYT
>TRBV2|TRBJ1-5|-
ASSLNRVNQPQH
>TRBV2|TRBJ2-5|TRBD2
ASSEARGVRETQY
>TRBV12-3/TRBV12-4|TRBJ2-1|-
ASSSDFAIRDEQF
>TRBV5-1|TRBJ2-7|TRBD1
ASSLDRTGGNEQY
>TRBV4-1|TRBJ1-5|-
ASSQEGHQPQN
>TRBV5-6|TRBJ2-3|-
ASSLGGDTQY
>TRBV29-1|TRBJ2-7|TRBD2
SVAGGTYEQY
>TRBV3-1|TRBJ1-1|-
ASSQETREQAF
>TRBV4-2|TRBJ2-2|-
ASSRNAKDRELF
>TRBV5-1|TRBJ2-3|-
ASSLDVGGGTDTQY
>TRBV12-3/TRBV12-4|TRBJ2-1|TRBD2
ASSRLAGATANEQF
>TRBV29-1|TRBJ2-2|-
SVEEGSAGELF
>TRBV3-1|TRBJ2-2|-
ASSQGQVTGELF
>TRBV5-1|TRBJ1-4|-
ASSEGHYNEKLF
>TRBV12-3/TRBV12-4|TRBJ1-5|TRBD1
ASSRGGRNQPQH
>TRBV3-1|TRBJ2-1|TRBD2
ASSQISLLAVNNEQF
>TRBV20-1|TRBJ2-7|TRBD1
SASTGWPSYEQY
>TRBV20-1|TRBJ1-3|-
SARDQYGLLPNTIY
>TRBV20-1|TRBJ1-5|-
SATIGRDQPQH
>TRBV5-1|TRBJ2-3|TRBD1
ASTPTGGDTQY
>TRBV5-5|TRBJ2-5|TRBD1
ASSKGTGAEETQY
>TRBV10-3|TRBJ2-4|TRBD1
AIRGQGIDIQY
>TRBV5-1|TRBJ1-1|-
ASSLGVQGIKAEAF
>TRBV5-6|TRBJ2-5|-
ASSLVGGAGETQY
>TRBV20-1|TRBJ2-3|TRBD2
SASVGAGGQNTQY
>TRBV12-3/TRBV12-4|TRBJ1-3|-
ASSQDSMPGNTIY
>TRBV2|TRBJ1-5|-
ASSESRRGLNQPQH
>TRBV18|TRBJ1-6|TRBD1
ASSPRTGGVNSPLH
>TRBV4-3|TRBJ1-2|TRBD1
ASSQGLTGDKGYT
>TRBV24-1|TRBJ2-5|TRBD1
ATSDPGDRGVETQY
>TRBV5-1|TRBJ1-1|-
ASSLEDKLGTEAF
>TRBV5-1|TRBJ1-1|-
ASSLVPPNTEAF
>TRBV11-2|TRBJ2-5|TRBD2
ASSLYGGGRETQY
>TRBV20-1|TRBJ1-3|-
SAFDGPYSGNTIY
>TRBV5-1|TRBJ2-3|TRBD1
ASSATGALTDTQY
>TRBV5-1|TRBJ1-2|TRBD1
ASSPGSGQANFNYGYT
>TRBV15|TRBJ1-5|TRBD1
ATSRGRTGGNQPQH
>TRBV13|TRBJ2-5|-
ASSGRSQETQY
>TRBV3-1|TRBJ1-1|TRBD1
ASMRTGGSNTEAF
>TRBV29-1|TRBJ1-2|-
SVRGDAGDYGYT
>TRBV20-1|TRBJ1-5|-
SAQGPGRGSNQPQN
>TRBV7-9|TRBJ2-3|TRBD2
ASSFLAGDTQY
>TRBV12-3/TRBV12-4|TRBJ2-3|-
ASIRGVGDTQY
>TRBV7-7|TRBJ2-5|TRBD2
ASSLGLAGGRETQY
>TRBV20-1|TRBJ2-7|TRBD1
SASFGQGRSYEQY
>TRBV5-6|TRBJ2-4|-
ASSPPDLGRKLPPGAKNIQY
>TRBV11-2|TRBJ2-3|TRBD2
ASSYRGGRTDTQY